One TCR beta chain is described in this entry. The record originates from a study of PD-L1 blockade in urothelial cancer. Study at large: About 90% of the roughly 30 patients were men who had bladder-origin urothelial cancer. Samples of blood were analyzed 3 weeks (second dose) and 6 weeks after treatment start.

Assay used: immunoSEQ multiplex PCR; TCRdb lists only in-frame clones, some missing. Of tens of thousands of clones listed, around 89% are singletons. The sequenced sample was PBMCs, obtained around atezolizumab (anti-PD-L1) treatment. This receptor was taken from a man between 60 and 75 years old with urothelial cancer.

The chain's CDR3 is CASSLGTGFGYTF. The CDR3 nucleotides read TGCGCCAGCAGCCTCGGGACAGGGTTCGGCTACACCTTC. The V and J genes are TRBV4-1 and TRBJ1-2, with 9 bases fitting TRBD1. Germline values: CDR1 MGHRA, CDR2 YSYEKL. J was trimmed by 8 bases and V by 4 bases; bases with no gene match: 5. The CDR3 is made up of 13 amino acids.